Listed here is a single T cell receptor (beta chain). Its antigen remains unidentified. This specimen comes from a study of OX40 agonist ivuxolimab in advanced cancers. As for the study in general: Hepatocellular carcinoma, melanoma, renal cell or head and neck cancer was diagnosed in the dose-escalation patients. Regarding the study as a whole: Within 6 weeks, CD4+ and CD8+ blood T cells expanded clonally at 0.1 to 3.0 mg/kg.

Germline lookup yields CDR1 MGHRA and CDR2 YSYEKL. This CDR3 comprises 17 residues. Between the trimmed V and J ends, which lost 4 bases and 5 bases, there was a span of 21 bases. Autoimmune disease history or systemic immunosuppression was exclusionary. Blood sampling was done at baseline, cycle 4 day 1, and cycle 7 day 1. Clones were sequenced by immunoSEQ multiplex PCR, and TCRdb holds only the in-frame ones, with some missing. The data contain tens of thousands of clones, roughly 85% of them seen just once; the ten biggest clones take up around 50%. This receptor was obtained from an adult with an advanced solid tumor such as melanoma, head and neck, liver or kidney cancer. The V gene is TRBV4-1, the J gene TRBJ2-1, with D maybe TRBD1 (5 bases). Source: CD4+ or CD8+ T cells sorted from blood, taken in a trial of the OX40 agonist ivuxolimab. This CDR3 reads CASSRHKGLGADNEQFF. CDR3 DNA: TGCGCCAGCAGCCGCCATAAAGGGCTTGGGGCGGACAATGAGCAGTTCTTC.